These T cell receptor beta chains were read from a single sample in a study of identical twins' blood T cells. MiXCR was run by TCRdb on the 5' RACE reads, yielding one entry per CDR3 protein. The data show roughly 1,200 distinct CDR3 sequences, about 80% seen once. Sequencing was done on a sample of PBMCs. Receptors originate from a woman aged 18-55 years in good health. Both conserved end residues are part of each CDR3. A D gene is named only where the DNA matches it firmly. Rows give clone size only sometimes, using once, few, many, or a class for an expanded clone.

v_call	d_call	clone_size	j_call	cdr3_aa	cdr3_nt
TRBV5-1	.	.	TRBJ1-1	CASRLTDRNTEAFF	TGCGCCAGCAGACTAACGGACAGGAACACTGAAGCTTTCTTT
TRBV6-2/TRBV6-3	.	.	TRBJ1-4	CAVGVEKLFF	TGTGCCGTAGGCGTTGAAAAACTGTTTTTT
TRBV7-8	.	.	TRBJ2-3	CASSQTRFSTDTQYF	TGTGCCAGCAGCCAAACTAGGTTCAGCACAGATACGCAGTATTTT
TRBV7-4	.	.	TRBJ2-1	CASSLAYEQFF	TGTGCCAGCAGCTTAGCTTATGAGCAGTTCTTC
TRBV30	TRBD1	.	TRBJ1-1	CAWSRDRVTEAFF	TGTGCCTGGAGTCGGGACAGGGTCACTGAAGCTTTCTTT
TRBV28	.	.	TRBJ1-1	CASSLPKATEAFF	TGTGCCAGCAGTTTACCCAAAGCCACTGAAGCTTTCTTT
TRBV7-6	.	.	TRBJ2-7	CASSSLDAPYEQYF	TGTGCCAGCAGCTCCCTGGACGCGCCCTACGAGCAGTACTTC
TRBV6-1	.	.	TRBJ2-1	CASSVLYHFSQSNEQFF	TGTGCCAGCAGTGTATTATATCACTTTTCTCAAAGTAATGAGCAGTTCTTC
TRBV6-2/TRBV6-3	.	few	TRBJ1-5	CASSPQGWGNQPQHF	TGTGCCAGCAGTCCACAGGGTTGGGGCAATCAGCCCCAGCATTTT
TRBV12-5	.	.	TRBJ1-2	CASGFDGVGYTF	TGTGCTAGTGGTTTCGATGGGGTTGGCTACACCTTC
TRBV30	.	once	TRBJ1-1	CAWSRGSEAFF	TGTGCCTGGAGCAGGGGCTCAGAAGCTTTCTTT
TRBV6-2/TRBV6-3	.	few	TRBJ1-1	CASSYEGRTEAFF	TGTGCCAGCAGTTACGAGGGGCGGACTGAAGCTTTCTTT
TRBV10-3	.	.	TRBJ1-3	CAIRDTFSGNTIYF	TGTGCCATCCGGGACACCTTCTCTGGAAACACCATATATTTT
TRBV29-1	.	.	TRBJ2-6	CSVAKDTDSGANVLTF	TGCAGCGTTGCCAAGGACACGGACTCTGGGGCCAACGTCCTGACTTTC
TRBV2	TRBD2	once	TRBJ2-3	CASSPPGGHTDTQYF	TGTGCCAGCAGTCCTCCGGGGGGGCACACAGATACGCAGTATTTT
TRBV15	.	once	TRBJ1-4	CATSPASSGEKLFF	TGTGCCACCAGCCCTGCCTCTTCGGGTGAAAAACTGTTTTTT
TRBV6-1	TRBD1	few	TRBJ1-1	CASSLTGGNTEAFF	TGTGCCAGCAGCCTTACAGGGGGAAACACTGAAGCTTTCTTT
TRBV10-3	.	few	TRBJ1-1	CAISESTTANTEAFF	TGTGCCATCAGTGAGTCGACGACAGCGAACACTGAAGCTTTCTTT
TRBV6-5	TRBD1	.	TRBJ1-2	CASSYSGTAYCYTF	TGTGCCAGCAGTTACTCAGGGACAGCCTATTGCTACACCTTC
TRBV10-3	TRBD1	large	TRBJ1-5	CAISEGTGDFGNQPQHF	TGTGCCATCAGTGAGGGGACAGGGGACTTCGGCAATCAGCCCCAGCATTTT
TRBV10-3	.	.	TRBJ1-5	CAISESSNQPQHF	TGTGCCATCAGTGAGTCGAGCAATCAGCCCCAGCATTTT
TRBV18	TRBD1	.	TRBJ2-7	CASSPPGQGHYEQYF	TGTGCCAGCTCACCACCGGGACAGGGACACTACGAGCAGTACTTC
TRBV10-1	.	.	TRBJ1-1	CASSDFKNTEAFF	TGCGCCAGCAGTGATTTTAAGAACACTGAAGCTTTCTTT
TRBV10-3	.	.	TRBJ2-1	CAIRSASGVGEQFF	TGTGCCATCAGAAGCGCGTCTGGCGTTGGAGAGCAGTTCTTC
TRBV30	.	.	TRBJ1-1	CAWSRDENTEAFF	TGTGCCTGGAGTCGGGACGAGAACACTGAAGCTTTCTTT
TRBV6-1	.	.	TRBJ1-2	CASPGSPTYYDYTF	TGTGCCAGCCCGGGGAGCCCTACCTACTATGACTACACCTTC
TRBV10-3	TRBD1	.	TRBJ1-2	CAISEPGQGYGYTF	TGTGCCATCAGTGAGCCGGGACAGGGCTACGGCTACACCTTC
TRBV24-1	.	.	TRBJ2-7	CATSEPPYEQYF	TGTGCCACCAGTGAACCGCCCTACGAGCAGTACTTC
TRBV7-9	.	.	TRBJ1-1	CASSFSAQIPGHNTEAFF	TGTGCCAGCAGTTTCTCCGCGCAGATCCCGGGACATAACACTGAAGCTTTCTTT
TRBV7-3	.	.	TRBJ1-5	CASSQAGQVDQPQHF	TGTGCCAGCAGTCAAGCTGGACAAGTAGATCAGCCCCAGCATTTT
TRBV7-9	.	.	TRBJ2-1	CASSLGGIPSETSLFHEQFF	TGTGCCAGCAGCTTAGGGGGCATACCTTCCGAGACTAGTTTATTCCATGAGCAGTTCTTC
TRBV6-1	TRBD2	.	TRBJ2-1	CASSELAGSSEQFF	TGTGCCAGCAGTGAACTAGCGGGAAGCAGTGAGCAGTTCTTC
TRBV29-1	.	.	TRBJ1-1	CSVAPGWGMNTEAFF	TGCAGCGTTGCTCCAGGATGGGGTATGAACACTGAAGCTTTCTTT
TRBV7-9	TRBD1	.	TRBJ1-4	CASSQGQRNEKLFF	TGTGCCAGCAGCCAGGGACAGCGTAATGAAAAACTGTTTTTT
TRBV29-1	TRBD2	.	TRBJ2-1	CSVRAGGTYNEQFF	TGCAGCGTCCGAGCGGGGGGGACCTACAATGAGCAGTTCTTC
TRBV7-6	.	.	TRBJ2-7	CASSSSTIRSYEQYF	TGTGCCAGCAGCTCCTCTACGATTCGCTCCTACGAGCAGTACTTC
TRBV7-3	.	.	TRBJ2-2	CASSPDITTTGELFF	TGTGCCAGCAGCCCGGACATTACGACAACCGGGGAGCTGTTTTTT
TRBV10-3	.	.	TRBJ1-1	CAIREDSTEAFF	TGTGCCATCAGGGAGGACAGCACTGAAGCTTTCTTT
TRBV19	TRBD1	.	TRBJ1-4	CASSPPAGTANEKLFF	TGTGCCAGCAGCCCCCCTGCCGGGACAGCTAATGAAAAACTGTTTTTT
TRBV2	.	.	TRBJ2-3	CACNPEPSTDTQYF	TGTGCCTGCAACCCAGAGCCTAGCACAGATACGCAGTATTTT
TRBV4-1	.	.	TRBJ1-5	CASSQDGTRPRPQHF	TGCGCCAGCAGCCAAGACGGGACACGCCCGAGGCCCCAGCATTTT
TRBV7-6	.	.	TRBJ2-1	CASSLAQLGNNEQFF	TGTGCCAGCAGCTTAGCCCAACTAGGAAACAATGAGCAGTTCTTC
TRBV7-9	TRBD1	.	TRBJ1-1	CASSLASTGAEAFF	TGTGCCAGCAGCTTAGCCTCGACAGGGGCAGAAGCTTTCTTT
TRBV6-7	.	few	TRBJ1-2	CASSSRGGDAGYTF	TGTGCCAGCAGTTCAAGGGGAGGTGACGCGGGCTACACCTTC
TRBV7-6	.	.	TRBJ2-7	CASSPTSPNYEQYF	TGTGCCAGCAGTCCGACTAGTCCGAACTACGAGCAGTACTTC
TRBV5-1	TRBD1	.	TRBJ1-2	CASSFSYRGPDGYTF	TGCGCCAGCAGCTTTTCGTACAGGGGGCCTGATGGCTACACCTTC
TRBV7-2	.	.	TRBJ1-5	CASSLAPYQPQHF	TGTGCCAGCAGCTTAGCACCGTATCAGCCCCAGCATTTT
TRBV6-1	TRBD1	.	TRBJ1-6	CASGPTGGSYNSPLHF	TGTGCCAGCGGGCCCACAGGGGGCTCCTATAATTCACCCCTCCACTTT
TRBV7-7	.	.	TRBJ1-1	CASSLDLTTEAFF	TGTGCTAGCAGCTTAGATTTGACCACTGAAGCTTTCTTT